This T cell receptor beta chain was identified during a study of blood T cell repertoires in COVID-19 (dated by TCRdb to the early 2020s). About the study as a whole: Samples from collaborators originated in the United States, Italy and Spain and spanned both the acute and convalescent phases of COVID-19. The prospective study material was composed of cDNA or gDNA derived from T cells, B-cell-depleted T cells, or PBMCs. The dataset comprised deeply sampled blood TCRbeta repertoires from subjects exposed to, actively infected with, or recovered from COVID-19. The repertoires were released in a freely available public database meant as a resource for research on the immune response to SARS-CoV-2. Samples were obtained from the ongoing ImmuneRACE study (first 160 participants) and from 1,200 or so subjects provided by 6 global collaborators. A de-identified subject ID, COVID-19 status, age in years and sex were almost always included in the sample metadata. HLA class I and class II types, where available, came from metadata supplied by the sample provider rather than from assay-based typing.

On the study overall, not on this receptor specifically: The amount of clinical and demographic metadata varied by source and participant and was provided uncurated.

Whole blood was collected in K2EDTA tubes by collaborating institutions according to the institutions' own protocols. For TCRbeta analysis, collaborators shipped samples in one of three forms: frozen whole blood, isolated PBMCs, or DNA extracted from either of those sample types. The immunoSEQ Assay, a bias-controlled multiplex PCR, was used to amplify TCRbeta CDR3 regions from genomic DNA. The paper's data handling went like this. The number of nucleated cells in each sample was estimated from the amplification of reference gene primers within the assay. To quantify the absolute abundance of each unique TCRbeta CDR3 rearrangement, sequence reads were collapsed and filtered. For each sample, productive Simpson clonality was calculated as the square root of Simpson's diversity index over productive rearrangements. TCRdb limited this immuneACCESS table to in-frame rearrangements with V and J called. A share of clones is missing; checked studies link under half to unresolved V genes, and the rest is unexplained. The V and J calls and clone size are taken from that table; D and trimming were inferred from the DNA. The sample records 400,000 or so clones, 85% to 90% of which are singletons. Of the sample, about 3% falls within the top ten clones.

A remark on this clone: The antigen it recognizes is unknown. No much larger clone is present one base from it, and per-base qualities are unavailable.

V trim: 6 bases; J trim: 11 bases; unmatched bases: 14. From its cysteine to its phenylalanine, the CDR3 spans 13 amino acids. Just CDR3 DNA is preserved here, 39 bases in frame from base 1. As encoded in the germline V gene, CDR1 is SGHRS while CDR2 is YFSETQ. The specimen sequenced was peripheral blood. The rearrangement joined TRBV5-1 to TRBJ2-7; 7 middle bases align to TRBD2. The sequence came from a human donor in a cohort sampled during active COVID-19. The CDR3 sequence is CASTTGTKTKKYF. The sequence in DNA is TGCGCCAGCACTACCGGGACTAAAACTAAAAAGTACTTC.